This passage covers 23 T cell receptor beta chains from one sample sequenced in a study of PD-L1 blockade in urothelial cancer. Measured with immunoSEQ multiplex PCR; TCRdb has only the in-frame clones, and not every one. The table includes over 100,000 clones, roughly 90% detected once. Specified time point: peripheral blood 6 weeks after treatment start. The sample in question was PBMCs, obtained around atezolizumab (anti-PD-L1) treatment. Receptors originate from a man aged 55 to 69 with urothelial cancer.

The rearrangement links TRBV4-3 to TRBJ2-3; TRBD2 agrees at 11 bases. The V gene's germline CDR1 is LGHNA and CDR2 YSLEER. The J segment lost 7 bases and the V segment lost 0 bases, leaving 15 bases of the junction unmatched. This CDR3 is 19 amino acids long. For the CDR3, the DNA is TGCGCCAGCAGCCAAGATAATATGCCTAGCGGGAGGAAAAATTATACGCAGTATTTT. Translating gives CASSQDNMPSGRKNYTQYF.

The chain carries TRBV4-3 and TRBJ1-4, with no clear D. Per germline, CDR1 LGHNA and CDR2 YSLEER. Deletions cut 2 bases from V and 4 bases from J, with 8 bases between. The CDR3 covers 14 residues. The CDR3 loop is CASSQRGVNEKLFF. CDR3 nucleotide sequence: TGCGCCAGCAGCCAACGCGGAGTTAATGAAAAACTGTTTTTT.

J is TRBJ2-3 and V is TRBV19; 8 positions match TRBD2. V shed 11 bases, J shed 5 bases, and the junction held 9 bases outside the gene matches. The CDR3 covers 13 residues. Germline CDR1 reads LNHDA; CDR2 reads SQIVND (reference sequence). The DNA for the CDR3 is TGTGCCTCGAGCGGGAGTAATTTAGATACGCAGTATTTT. Protein product: CASSGSNLDTQYF.

This clone was seen once. The rearrangement uses TRBV30 and TRBJ1-2; TRBD1 might be the D (5 bases). Germline lookup yields CDR1 GTSNPN and CDR2 SVGIG (reference sequence). Deletions cut 5 bases from V and 0 bases from J, with 10 bases between. This CDR3 comprises 13 residues. The CDR3 DNA reads as TGTGCCTGGGCGACAGTACCTAACTATGGCTACACCTTC. Its protein product is CAWATVPNYGYTF.

This rearrangement joins TRBV30 to TRBJ1-1; D remains ambiguous. Germline assignment: CDR1 GTSNPN and CDR2 SVGIG (reference sequence). The V and J ends lost 4 bases and 1 base respectively, with 10 bases between them. The CDR3 totals 13 residues. CDR3 protein: CAWKRFRNTEAFF. The DNA of the CDR3 is TGTGCCTGGAAACGATTTAGGAACACTGAAGCTTTCTTT.

CDR3 sequence reads: CASSGRGGNQPQHF. The CDR3 DNA follows: TGTGCCAGCAGTGGGAGGGGTGGCAATCAGCCCCAGCATTTT. This chain connects TRBV2 to TRBJ1-5; TRBD1 might be the D (5 bases). Trimming took off 4 bases at V and 2 bases at J, with 9 bases between the two ends. The CDR3 sequence is 14 residues long. The germline V gene encodes CDR1 SNHLY and CDR2 FYNNEI. The entire variable domain, with the rest obtained from reference TRBV2 and TRBJ1-5, is as follows: EPEVTQTPSHQVTQMGQEVILRCVPISNHLYFYWYRQILGQKVEFLVSFYNNEISEKSEIFDDQFSVERPDGSNFTLKIRSTKLEDSAMYFCASSGRGGNQPQHFGDGTRLSIL.

This clone was seen a single time. The V gene is TRBV7-3, the J gene TRBJ2-5; D possibly corresponds to TRBD2 (6 bases). The CDR3 consists of 14 residues. Between the trimmed V and J ends, which lost 4 bases and 0 bases, there was a span of 9 bases. CDR1 is SGHTA, CDR2 FQGTGA, per germline. The CDR3 is CASSSEGYQETQYF. In DNA, the CDR3 is TGTGCCAGCAGCTCGGAGGGTTACCAAGAGACCCAGTACTTC.

The V gene is TRBV30, the J gene TRBJ2-2, with a tentative D call TRBD2 (5 bases). The CDR3 is 15 residues long. Per germline, CDR1 GTSNPN and CDR2 SVGIG (reference sequence). V lost 0 bases to trimming and J lost 3 bases, with 11 bases between them. The CDR3 coding sequence is TGTGCCTGGAGTGTACGATCCGGGGACACCGGGGAGCTGTTTTTT. Its protein is CAWSVRSGDTGELFF. Complete variable domain (other parts from reference TRBV30 and TRBJ2-2): SQTIHQWPATLVQPVGSPLSLECTVEGTSNPNLYWYRQAAGRGLQLLFYSVGIGQISSEVPQNLSASRPQDRQFILSSKKLLLSDSGFYLCAWSVRSGDTGELFFGEGSRLTVL.

The V gene is TRBV29-1, the J gene TRBJ1-1; maybe TRBD1 (6 bases). V lost 0 bases and J lost 4, with 15 bases in between. The CDR3 has 15 amino acids. The germline V gene has CDR1 SQVTM and CDR2 ANQGSEA. The CDR3: CSVEDFGGEGTEAFF. In DNA, the CDR3 is TGCAGCGTTGAAGATTTTGGGGGCGAGGGCACTGAAGCTTTCTTT.

V is TRBV11-2 and J is TRBJ2-2; 12 positions match TRBD1. The V and J ends lost 4 bases and 4 bases, in that order; junction bases with no gene match: 7. CDR1 and CDR2 (germline): SGHAT, FQNNGV. The CDR3 covers 17 residues. CDR3 DNA: TGTGCCAGCAGCTACCACCGGGACAGGGGGCGCACCGGGGAGCTGTTTTTT. The encoded protein is CASSYHRDRGRTGELFF.

The J gene is TRBJ2-3, the V gene TRBV5-4; TRBD2 agrees at 15 bases. This CDR3 has 18 amino acids. Trimming removed 4 bases from V and 7 bases from J; junction bases left unmatched: 13. The germline gives CDR1 SGHNT, CDR2 YYREEE (reference sequence). For the CDR3, the DNA is TGTGCCAGCAGCCCCCGGACTAGCGGGGGGGCGGTAACCCATACGCAGTATTTT. This codes for CASSPRTSGGAVTHTQYF.

CDR3 in DNA: TGTGCCAGCAGCTTTTTTCGGACTAGCGGGGCATCGACCTACGAGCAGTACTTC. This gives the protein CASSFFRTSGASTYEQYF. This rearrangement joins TRBV7-9 to TRBJ2-7; 12 bases are a match to TRBD2. The CDR3 totals 18 residues. The V gene's germline CDR1 is SEHNR and CDR2 FQNEAQ (reference sequence). V lost 3 bases, J lost 2 bases, and 11 bases stayed unmatched.

In this sample, this clone turned up a few times. The chain has TRBV19 and TRBJ2-2; no definite D call. Trimming shortened V by 3 bases and J by 8 bases, and 10 bases separated the two germline ends. In germline, CDR1 is LNHDA, CDR2 SQIVND (reference sequence). This CDR3 has 13 residues. The CDR3 loop is CASSILARGELFF. CDR3 DNA sequence: TGTGCCAGTAGTATCCTGGCCAGGGGGGAGCTGTTTTTT.

The CDR3 here is CASSLASGRTGELFF. As DNA, the CDR3 is TGTGCCAGCAGCTTAGCTAGCGGGAGAACCGGGGAGCTGTTTTTT. The chain couples TRBV7-2 to TRBJ2-2, with 9 bases identical to TRBD2. The CDR3 runs to 15 residues. The V gene's germline CDR1 is SGHTA and CDR2 FQGNSA. Trimming took 0 bases from V and 5 from J; bases not matched to a gene: 1.

The V call is TRBV4-3, the J call TRBJ2-7, with D possibly being TRBD1 (5 bases). CDR3 length: 14 residues. The V gene lost 1 base and the J gene lost 6 bases, with 13 bases spanning the gap. The germline gives CDR1 LGHNA, CDR2 YSLEER. The CDR3 nucleotides are TGCGCCAGCAGCCAAGTTCAGGGTTCTGGCGAGCAGTACTTC. Residues: CASSQVQGSGEQYF.

The chain joins TRBV28 to TRBJ1-2, with TRBD1 matching 8 bases. The CDR3 is 15 residues long. The germline gives CDR1 MDHEN, CDR2 SYDVKM. V lost 3 bases and J lost 5; bases outside the gene matches: 8. The CDR3 bases are TGTGCCAGCAGTTTTGGAGACAGGGGTGCTTATGGCTACACCTTC. This gives the protein CASSFGDRGAYGYTF.

This rearrangement joins TRBV5-1 to TRBJ2-1, with a weak D call TRBD1 (5 bases). Germline CDR1 is SGHRS and CDR2 is YFSETQ. This CDR3 is built from 17 residues. V dropped 4 bases and J dropped 1 base, with 18 bases sitting between them. The CDR3 loop reads CASSTRSPRGSYNEQFF. DNA of the CDR3: TGCGCCAGCAGCACCCGTTCCCCTAGGGGATCCTACAATGAGCAGTTCTTC.

CDR3 in amino acids: CASSTFDSFNQPQHF. The CDR3 coding sequence is TGTGCCAGTAGTACTTTTGACAGTTTTAATCAGCCCCAGCATTTT. This chain joins TRBV19 and TRBJ1-5; a weak D match, TRBD1 (5 bases). Germline CDR1 LNHDA, CDR2 SQIVND (reference sequence). The CDR3 is 15 amino acids. Trimming cost V 4 bases and J 4 bases, with 14 bases left between them.

The J gene is TRBJ2-6, the V gene TRBV15; TRBD2 matches 7 bases. V lost 3 bases to trimming and J lost 0 bases; unmatched junction nucleotides: 11. This CDR3 comprises 19 residues. Germline CDR1 and CDR2: LNHNV and YYDKDF (reference sequence). CDR3 nucleotides: TGTGCCACCAGCAGGAATCCCCCAGCGGGGAGCTCTGGGGCCAACGTCCTGACTTTC. Translating it yields CATSRNPPAGSSGANVLTF.

This chain links TRBV28 with TRBJ1-3, with 9 bases fitting TRBD1. CDR1 MDHEN and CDR2 SYDVKM come from the germline V gene. The CDR3 extends over 15 amino acids. After removal of 6 bases from V and 4 bases from J, the junction contained 7 bases not matched to a gene. In DNA, the CDR3 is TGTGCCAGCAGGACTGGGACAGGGAGGGGAAACACCATATATTTT. As protein: CASRTGTGRGNTIYF.

The chain links TRBV6-1 to TRBJ1-6; D unclear. V was cut by 8 bases and J by 7 bases, with 15 bases left in between. Germline CDR1 MNHNS, CDR2 SASEGT. The CDR3 is 14 amino acids. For the CDR3, the DNA is TGTGCCAGCGTCACCACGAGCGGGAATTCACCCCTCCACTTT. Its translation: CASVTTSGNSPLHF.

The chain recombines TRBV4-3 with TRBJ2-3; D unresolved. With 2 bases removed from V and 3 bases from J, the gap between germline ends came to 15 bases. The CDR3 runs 16 residues. CDR1 is LGHNA, CDR2 YSLEER, per germline. The CDR3: CASSQNGDIRTDTQYF. The CDR3, as DNA: TGCGCCAGCAGCCAAAATGGCGACATAAGGACAGATACGCAGTATTTT.

The DNA of the CDR3 is TGTGCCAGCAGTGAAGCGCTTCGGGCCAAAAACATTCAGTACTTC. Translation: CASSEALRAKNIQYF. J is TRBJ2-4 and V is TRBV2; no definite D call. Germline values: CDR1 SNHLY, CDR2 FYNNEI. The CDR3 consists of 15 residues. V lost 0 bases and J 1 base, leaving 7 bases between the germline ends.